The rows below give T cell receptor beta chains drawn from one sample of a study of monozygotic twins with inflammatory bowel disease. TCRdb re-called the 5' RACE reads and gives one entry per CDR3 protein, without DNA. The table lists 350,000 to 400,000 distinct CDR3 sequences. Sequenced: blood. These receptors were collected from a human donor with ulcerative colitis or Crohn's disease, or a healthy co-twin of an affected twin (not recorded which). Both conserved end residues are part of each CDR3.

v_gene: TRBV11-3; j_gene: TRBJ2-3; CDR3aa: CASSLDGTRSTQYF
v_gene: TRBV5-1; j_gene: TRBJ2-5; CDR3aa: CASMGGEYQETQYF
v_gene: TRBV5-1; j_gene: TRBJ2-7; CDR3aa: CASSMPSSYEQYF
v_gene: TRBV7-8; j_gene: TRBJ2-1; CDR3aa: CASSPRGTVNNEQFF
v_gene: TRBV12-3/TRBV12-4; j_gene: TRBJ2-7; CDR3aa: CASSFTGGSEQYF
v_gene: TRBV7-9; j_gene: TRBJ2-3; CDR3aa: CASSLIQGDPTDTQYF
v_gene: TRBV7-2; j_gene: TRBJ2-3; CDR3aa: CASSLDGTGRTDTQYF
v_gene: TRBV4-1; j_gene: TRBJ2-4; CDR3aa: CASSQASQGRGNIQYF
v_gene: TRBV27; j_gene: TRBJ2-3; CDR3aa: CASSDRPGLGTDTQYF
v_gene: TRBV25-1; j_gene: TRBJ2-3; CDR3aa: CASSDPRLPTDTQYF
v_gene: TRBV7-2; j_gene: TRBJ1-2; CDR3aa: CASSLAQGTGVNYGYTF